This T cell receptor beta chain emerged from a study of T-cell reconstitution after alpha-beta-depleted transplantation in children. This clonotype has at least ten counts. It was with unique molecular identifiers that the TCRbeta library was prepared. TCRdb reanalysed the PCR reads using MiXCR and keeps one entry per CDR3 protein. The sample has a few hundred thousand distinct CDR3 sequences; 10% to 15% are singletons. The V and J ends lost 7 bases and 14 bases respectively, with 18 bases between them. The CDR3 runs to 12 residues. The chain is built from TRBV12-3 or TRBV12-4 and TRBJ2-1, with D possibly matching TRBD2 (6 bases). This TCR was recovered from a male patient under 18 who had a stem cell transplant for acute myeloid leukemia, so the T cells may come from the graft donor. The sample consisted of PBMCs, mostly from graft donor cells, taken 360 days after TCRalphabeta/CD19-depleted stem cell transplant. In nucleotides, the CDR3 is TGTGCCAGCAACGAGAACGGGAGTGGGGAGTTCTTC. Its protein is CASNENGSGEFF.